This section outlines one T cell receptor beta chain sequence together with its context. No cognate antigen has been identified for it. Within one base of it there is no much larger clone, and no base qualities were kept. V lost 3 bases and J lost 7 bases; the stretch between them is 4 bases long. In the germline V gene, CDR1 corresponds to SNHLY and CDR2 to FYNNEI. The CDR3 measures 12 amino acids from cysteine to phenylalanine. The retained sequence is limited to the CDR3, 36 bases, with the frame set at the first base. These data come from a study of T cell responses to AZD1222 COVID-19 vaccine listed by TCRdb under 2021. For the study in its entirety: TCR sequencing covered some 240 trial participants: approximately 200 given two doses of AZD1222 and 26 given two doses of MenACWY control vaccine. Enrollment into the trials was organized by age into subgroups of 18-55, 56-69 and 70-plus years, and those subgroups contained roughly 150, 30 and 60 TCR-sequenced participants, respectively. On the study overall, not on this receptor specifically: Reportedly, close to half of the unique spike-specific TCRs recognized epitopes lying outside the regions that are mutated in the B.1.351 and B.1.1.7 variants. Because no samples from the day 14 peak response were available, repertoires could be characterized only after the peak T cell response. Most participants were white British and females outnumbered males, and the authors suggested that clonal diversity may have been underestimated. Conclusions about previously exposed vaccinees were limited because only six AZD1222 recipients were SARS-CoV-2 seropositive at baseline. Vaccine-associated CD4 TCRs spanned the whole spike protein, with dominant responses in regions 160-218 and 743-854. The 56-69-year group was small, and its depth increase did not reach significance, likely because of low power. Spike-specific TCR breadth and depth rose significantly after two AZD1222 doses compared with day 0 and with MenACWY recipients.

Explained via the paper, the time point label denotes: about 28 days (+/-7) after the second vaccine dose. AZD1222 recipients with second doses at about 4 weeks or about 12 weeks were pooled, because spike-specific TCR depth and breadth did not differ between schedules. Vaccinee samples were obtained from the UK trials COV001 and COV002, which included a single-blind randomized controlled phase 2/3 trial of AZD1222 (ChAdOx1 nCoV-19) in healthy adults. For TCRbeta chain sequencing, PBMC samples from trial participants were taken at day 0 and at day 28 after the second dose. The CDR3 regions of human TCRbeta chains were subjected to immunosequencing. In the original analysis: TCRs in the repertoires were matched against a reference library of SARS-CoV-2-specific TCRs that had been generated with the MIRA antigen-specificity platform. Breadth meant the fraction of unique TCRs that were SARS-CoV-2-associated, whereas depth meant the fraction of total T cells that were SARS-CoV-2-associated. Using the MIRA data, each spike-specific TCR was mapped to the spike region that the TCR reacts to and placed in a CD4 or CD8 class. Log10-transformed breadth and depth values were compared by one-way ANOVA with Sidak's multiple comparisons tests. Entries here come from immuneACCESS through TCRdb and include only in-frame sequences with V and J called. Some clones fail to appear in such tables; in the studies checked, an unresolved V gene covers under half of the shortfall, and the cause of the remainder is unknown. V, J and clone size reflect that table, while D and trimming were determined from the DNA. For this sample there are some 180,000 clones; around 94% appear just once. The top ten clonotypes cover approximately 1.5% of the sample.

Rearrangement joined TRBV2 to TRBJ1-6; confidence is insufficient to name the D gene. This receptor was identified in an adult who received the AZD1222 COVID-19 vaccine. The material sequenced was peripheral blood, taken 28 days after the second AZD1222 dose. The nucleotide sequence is TGTGCCAGCAGTGATGGGAATTCACCCCTCCACTTT. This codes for CASSDGNSPLHF.